A few counts support the clone carrying this T cell receptor (beta chain). What it binds is unknown. The sample holds other DNA sequences that translate to the same CDR3. The data were taken from a study of shared clonotypes between healthy human individuals. V lost 2 bases and J lost 8; bases outside the gene matches: 4. Germline V gene sequence: CDR1 ENHRY, CDR2 SYGVKD. CDR3 size: 13 residues. Replicate sorted-subset PCRs were loaded with about 0.2 ug DNA, 31,000 or so T cell genomes. Using immunoSEQ multiplex PCR, the repertoire was profiled, and TCRdb retains in-frame clones only, with some absent. The sample includes millions of clones, around nine tenths of them seen just once. Notes on the study in general: The study generally estimated greater richness for naive than memory subsets. The study found lower generation probabilities in non-shared clonotypes than in those shared by all four donors.

Sequencing was performed on naive CD4+ T cells sorted from blood. Described subset: CD45RA+ positively selected. The clonotype originates from a man younger than 35 in good health. The rearrangement uses TRBV10-3 and TRBJ1-2; 8 bases fit TRBD1. CDR3 DNA sequence: TGTGCCATCAGTGAGGGACAGGGTAAGGGCTACACCTTC. Its protein is CAISEGQGKGYTF.